This T cell receptor beta chain was profiled in a study of T-cell memory formation after mild COVID-19. For the study at large: Largely donor-specific sequence clusters came from two donors.

CDR1 MNHNS and CDR2 SASEGT come from the germline V gene. V lost 0 bases, J lost 6 bases, and 14 bases lay in between. The CDR3 runs to 15 residues. 5'RACE primed from the constant segment yielded TCR alpha and TCR beta cDNA libraries bearing sample barcodes and UMIs. TCRdb independently ran MiXCR on the 5' RACE reads; one entry per CDR3 protein. The table shows about 600,000 distinct CDR3 sequences, with about 20% occurring only once. Concerning this clonotype itself: The antigen remains undetermined.

Findings of the study overall: Nothing confirmed that second-wave clones peaking on day 37 were specific for SARS-CoV-2. Researchers report contracting CD4+ clones mostly in CM and EM, with CD8+ clones in EMRA.

The receptor comes from an adult woman who had mild COVID-19 (a few samples of this study predate the infection). Cell type and time point are not known. The sample taken for sequencing was PBMCs or a T cell subset sorted from them (not recorded which). The chain carries TRBV6-1 and TRBJ1-1; D remains ambiguous. The CDR3 sequence: CASSEARVPEAEAFF. Here the CDR3 DNA reads TGTGCCAGCAGTGAAGCGCGAGTCCCGGAGGCTGAAGCTTTCTTT.